This T cell receptor (beta chain) comes out of a study of T cell changes during pregnancy in multiple sclerosis. This clone was counted a few times. V trimming: 0 bases; J trimming: 7 bases; junction bases outside the gene matches: 5. This CDR3 contains 15 residues. Germline V lookup: CDR1 SGDLS, CDR2 YYNGEE. Produced via immunoSEQ multiplex PCR; TCRdb's table is partial and in-frame only. Counted here are over 30,000 clones, roughly nine tenths occurring once; the ten biggest clones make up 11%. Here the sequenced sample was CD8+ T cells from peripheral blood mononuclear cells, taken in the third trimester of pregnancy. The chain has TRBV9 and TRBJ2-1; TRBD1 agrees at 9 bases. The TCR was taken from a female donor with multiple sclerosis, enrolled in a pregnancy study. The CDR3 coding sequence is TGTGCCAGCAGCGTAGACACAGGGGGCGCGAATGAGCAGTTCTTC. This gives the protein CASSVDTGGANEQFF.